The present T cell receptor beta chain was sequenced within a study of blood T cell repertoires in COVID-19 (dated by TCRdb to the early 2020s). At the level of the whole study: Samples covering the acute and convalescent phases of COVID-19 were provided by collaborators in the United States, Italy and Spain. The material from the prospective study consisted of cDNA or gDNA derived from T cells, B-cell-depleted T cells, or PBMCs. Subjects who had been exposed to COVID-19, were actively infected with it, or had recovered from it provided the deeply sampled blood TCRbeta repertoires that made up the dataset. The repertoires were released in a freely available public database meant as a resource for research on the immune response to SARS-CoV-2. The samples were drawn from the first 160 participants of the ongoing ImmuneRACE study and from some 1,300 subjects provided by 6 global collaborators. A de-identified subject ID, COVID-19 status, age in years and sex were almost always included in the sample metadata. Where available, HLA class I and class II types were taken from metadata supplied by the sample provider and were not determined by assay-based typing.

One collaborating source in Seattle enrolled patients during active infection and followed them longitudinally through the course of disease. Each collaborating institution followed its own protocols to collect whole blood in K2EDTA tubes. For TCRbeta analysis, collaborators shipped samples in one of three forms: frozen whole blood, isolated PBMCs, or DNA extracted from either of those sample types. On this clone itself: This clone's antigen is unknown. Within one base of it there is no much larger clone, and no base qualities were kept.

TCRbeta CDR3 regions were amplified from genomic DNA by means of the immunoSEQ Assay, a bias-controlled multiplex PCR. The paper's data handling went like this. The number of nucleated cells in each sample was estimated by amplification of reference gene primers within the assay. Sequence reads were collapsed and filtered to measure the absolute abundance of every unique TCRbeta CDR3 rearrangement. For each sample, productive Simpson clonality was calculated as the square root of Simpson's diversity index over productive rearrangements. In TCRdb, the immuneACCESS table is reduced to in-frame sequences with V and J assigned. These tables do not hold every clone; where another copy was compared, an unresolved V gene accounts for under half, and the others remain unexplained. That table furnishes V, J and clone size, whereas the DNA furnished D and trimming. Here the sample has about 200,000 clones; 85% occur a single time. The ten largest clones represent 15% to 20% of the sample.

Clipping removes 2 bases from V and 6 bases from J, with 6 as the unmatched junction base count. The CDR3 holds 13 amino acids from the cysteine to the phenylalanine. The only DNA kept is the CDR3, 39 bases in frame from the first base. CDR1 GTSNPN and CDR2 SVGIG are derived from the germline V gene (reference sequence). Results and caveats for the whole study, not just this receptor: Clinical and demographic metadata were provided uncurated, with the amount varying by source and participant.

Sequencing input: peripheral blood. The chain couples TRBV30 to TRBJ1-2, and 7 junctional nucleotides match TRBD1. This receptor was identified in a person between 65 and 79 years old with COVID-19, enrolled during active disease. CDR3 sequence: CAWSSRGLDGYTF. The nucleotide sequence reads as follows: TGTGCCTGGAGTTCAAGGGGGCTCGATGGCTACACCTTC.